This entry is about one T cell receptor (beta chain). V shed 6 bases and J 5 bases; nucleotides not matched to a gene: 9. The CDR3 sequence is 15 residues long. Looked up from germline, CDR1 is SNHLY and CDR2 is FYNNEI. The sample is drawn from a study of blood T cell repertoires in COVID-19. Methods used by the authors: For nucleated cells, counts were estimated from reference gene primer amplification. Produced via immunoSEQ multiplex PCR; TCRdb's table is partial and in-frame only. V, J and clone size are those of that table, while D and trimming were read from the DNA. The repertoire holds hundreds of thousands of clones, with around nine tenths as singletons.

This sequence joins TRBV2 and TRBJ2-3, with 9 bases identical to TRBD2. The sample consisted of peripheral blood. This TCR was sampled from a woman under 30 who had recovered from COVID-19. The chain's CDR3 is CASSQGISGRDTQYF. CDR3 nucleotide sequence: TGTGCCAGCAGCCAGGGTATTAGCGGGAGAGATACGCAGTATTTT.